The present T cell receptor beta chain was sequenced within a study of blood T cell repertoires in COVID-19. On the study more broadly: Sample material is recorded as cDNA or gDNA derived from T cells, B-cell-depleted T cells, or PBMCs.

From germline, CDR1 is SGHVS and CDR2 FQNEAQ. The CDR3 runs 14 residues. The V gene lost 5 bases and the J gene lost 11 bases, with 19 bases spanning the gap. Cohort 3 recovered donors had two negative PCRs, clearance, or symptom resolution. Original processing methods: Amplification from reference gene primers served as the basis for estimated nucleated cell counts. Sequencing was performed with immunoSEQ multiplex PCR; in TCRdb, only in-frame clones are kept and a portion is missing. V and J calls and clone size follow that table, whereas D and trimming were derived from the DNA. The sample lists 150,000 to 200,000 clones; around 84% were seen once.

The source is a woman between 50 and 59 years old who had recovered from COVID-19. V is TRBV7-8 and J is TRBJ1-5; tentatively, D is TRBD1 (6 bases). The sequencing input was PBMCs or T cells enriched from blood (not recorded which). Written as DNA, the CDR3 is TGTGCCAGCAGCCCAAAAACAGGGTTGGTGGCCCAGCATTTT. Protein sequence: CASSPKTGLVAQHF.